The source of this T cell receptor beta chain is a study of T cell repertoires in cytomegalovirus infection. Across the study: CMV infection and matching HLA type were both indicated by public TCR beta signatures. General study findings and limits: It was HLA-C-restricted CMV-specific TCR beta clonotypes that dominated the response ex vivo. Carriage of CMV together with the relevant HLA was identifiable through cumulative public TCR beta family frequency.

CDR3 length: 15 residues. Germline V gene data show CDR1 as SGHAT and CDR2 as FQNNGV. As to this clonotype: Its antigen is still unknown. Its ends do not fully match the called genes, so a read error is possible.

TCRdb re-analysed the reads in MiXCR, keeping a single row per CDR3 protein. The sample contains hundreds of thousands of distinct CDR3 sequences, 35% to 40% of which appear only once. The chain couples TRBV11-2 to TRBJ2-1; 8 nucleotides line up with TRBD2. This clonotype was sampled from a human donor in good health (CMV status not recorded). Some clones in this sample may be carry-over from other donors' samples. Input material: PBMCs. The CDR3, as DNA: TGTGCCAGCAGTTTTAGCGGGATCGGCTACAATGAGCAGTTATTC. Its translation: CASSFSGIGYNEQLF. Full variable domain (missing parts from reference TRBV11-2 and TRBJ2-1): EAGVAQSPRYKIIEKRQSVAFWCNPISGHATLYWYQQILGQGPKLLIQFQNNGVVDDSQLPKDRFSAERLKGVDSTLKIQPAKLEDSAVYLCASSFSGIGYNEQLFGPGTRLTVL.